This TCR beta chain was captured in a study of T cell repertoires in urothelial bladder cancer. Overall study: A few lesions each were cT0, cTa, cT1, and cT2 or greater.

For this clone: Its antigen is unidentified.

TCRdb's table, derived via immunoSEQ multiplex PCR, lists solely in-frame clones and lacks some. The sample has some 14,000 clones, around three fifths seen once. The CDR3 covers 15 residues. Trimming removed 2 bases from V and 3 bases from J; junction bases left unmatched: 5. Per the germline V gene, CDR1 is SEHNR and CDR2 is FQNEAQ (reference sequence). Study-level findings and limits: Median T cells were approximately 5,500 in carcinoma and approximately 25,000 in benign specimens. A single clone reached about 2% in benign versus up to roughly 15% in carcinoma. Carcinoma specimens had median about 2.2% tumor infiltrating lymphocytes, benign about 13%.

The rearrangement joins TRBV7-9 to TRBJ2-3, with TRBD2 identical over 7 bases. This receptor was taken from a human donor with urothelial carcinoma. Sequenced input: tumor-infiltrating cells from bladder cancer. CDR3 region: CASSLTSGETDTQYF. The CDR3 DNA reads as TGTGCCAGCAGCTTAACCAGCGGGGAGACAGATACGCAGTATTTT. Supplemented by reference TRBV7-9 and TRBJ2-3, the full variable domain reads DTGVSQNPRHKITKRGQNVTFRCDPISEHNRLYWYRQTLGQGPEFLTYFQNEAQLEKSRLLSDRFSAERPKGSFSTLEIQRTEQGDSAMYLCASSLTSGETDTQYFGPGTRLTVL.